This T cell receptor (beta chain) was identified in a study of OX40 agonist ivuxolimab in advanced cancers. Overall study results and limits: Antigen specificity remained undetermined for the expanded peripheral T cells. Researchers report that CD8+ T cells had, on average, more expanded clones than CD4+.

Some clones are missing from TCRdb's copy, which holds only in-frame ones; the method was immunoSEQ multiplex PCR. The sample holds over 50,000 clones, 84% seen once. A few counts support this clone. The antigen is not known. CDR3 size: 13 residues. The V gene lost 7 bases and the J gene lost 1 base, with 10 bases spanning the gap. Germline V gene sequence: CDR1 MNHNY, CDR2 SVGAGI (reference sequence). If patients had autoimmune disease history or systemic immunosuppression, they were excluded. Blood got drawn at baseline, again on cycle 4 day 1, and then on cycle 7 day 1. This material consisted of CD4+ or CD8+ T cells sorted from blood, taken in a trial of the OX40 agonist ivuxolimab. The clonotype was recovered from an adult with an advanced solid tumor such as melanoma, head and neck, liver or kidney cancer. V and J are TRBV6-6 and TRBJ1-1; D may be TRBD1 (6 bases). CDR3 sequence: CASTGTPNTEAFF. The CDR3 region has the DNA TGTGCCAGCACCGGGACACCGAACACTGAAGCTTTCTTT.